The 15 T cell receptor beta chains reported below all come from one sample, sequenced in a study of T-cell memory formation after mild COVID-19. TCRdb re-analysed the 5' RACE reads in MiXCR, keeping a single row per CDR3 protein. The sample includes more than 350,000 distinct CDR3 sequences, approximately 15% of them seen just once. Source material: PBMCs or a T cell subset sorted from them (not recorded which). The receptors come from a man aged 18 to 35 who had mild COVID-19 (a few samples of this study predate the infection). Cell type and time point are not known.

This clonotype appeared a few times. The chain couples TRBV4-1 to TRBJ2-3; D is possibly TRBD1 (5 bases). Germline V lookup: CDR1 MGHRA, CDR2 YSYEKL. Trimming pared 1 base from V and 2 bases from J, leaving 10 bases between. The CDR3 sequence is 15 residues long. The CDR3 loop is CASSQGRQFTDTQYF. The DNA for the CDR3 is TGCGCCAGCAGCCAAGGTCGACAGTTCACAGATACGCAGTATTTT.

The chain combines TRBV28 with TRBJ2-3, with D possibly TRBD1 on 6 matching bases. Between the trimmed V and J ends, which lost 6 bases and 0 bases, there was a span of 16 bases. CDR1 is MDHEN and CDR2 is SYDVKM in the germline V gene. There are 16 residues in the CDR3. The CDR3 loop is CASRKGGSASTDTQYF. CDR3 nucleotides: TGTGCCAGCAGAAAAGGGGGATCCGCTAGCACAGATACGCAGTATTTT.

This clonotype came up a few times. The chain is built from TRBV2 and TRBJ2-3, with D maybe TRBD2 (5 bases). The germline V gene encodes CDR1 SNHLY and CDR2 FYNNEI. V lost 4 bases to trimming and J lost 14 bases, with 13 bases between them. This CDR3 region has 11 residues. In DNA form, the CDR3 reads TGTGCCAGCAGTGCAACTAGGCGTCTGTATTTT. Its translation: CASSATRRLYF.

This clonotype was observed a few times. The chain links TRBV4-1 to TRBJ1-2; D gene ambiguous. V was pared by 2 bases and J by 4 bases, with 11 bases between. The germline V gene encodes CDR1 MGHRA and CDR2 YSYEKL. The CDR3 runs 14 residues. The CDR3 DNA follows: TGCGCCAGCAGCCAAATGGTAGGAGCCTATGGCTACACCTTC. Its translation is CASSQMVGAYGYTF.

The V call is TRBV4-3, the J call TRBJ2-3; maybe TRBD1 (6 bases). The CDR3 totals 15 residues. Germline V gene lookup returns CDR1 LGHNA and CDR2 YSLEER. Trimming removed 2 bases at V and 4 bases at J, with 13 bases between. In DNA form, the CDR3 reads TGCGCCAGCAGCCAAAATTTGGACAGTTCAGATACGCAGTATTTT. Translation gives CASSQNLDSSDTQYF.

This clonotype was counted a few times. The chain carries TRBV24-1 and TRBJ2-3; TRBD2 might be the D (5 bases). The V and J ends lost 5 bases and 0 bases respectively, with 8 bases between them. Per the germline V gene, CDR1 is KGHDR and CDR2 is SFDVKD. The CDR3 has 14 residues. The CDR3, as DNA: TGTGCCACCAGTGGGGCGGGTAGCACAGATACGCAGTATTTT. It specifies CATSGAGSTDTQYF.

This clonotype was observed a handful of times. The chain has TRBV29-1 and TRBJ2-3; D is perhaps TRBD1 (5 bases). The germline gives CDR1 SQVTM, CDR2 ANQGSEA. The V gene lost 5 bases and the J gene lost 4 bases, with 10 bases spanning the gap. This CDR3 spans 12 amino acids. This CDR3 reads CSVSDSSDTQYF. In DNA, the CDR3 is TGCAGCGTTTCTGACAGTTCAGATACGCAGTATTTT.

The CDR3 sequence: CASSAPGVSSYEQYV. DNA of the CDR3: TGTGCCAGCAGCGCCCCGGGGGTAAGCTCCTACGAGCAGTACGTC. The chain recombines TRBV28 with TRBJ2-7, with D tentatively TRBD2 (6 bases). V lost 6 bases and J lost 0, with 15 bases in between. Germline V CDR1 and CDR2: MDHEN, SYDVKM. The CDR3 runs to 15 residues.

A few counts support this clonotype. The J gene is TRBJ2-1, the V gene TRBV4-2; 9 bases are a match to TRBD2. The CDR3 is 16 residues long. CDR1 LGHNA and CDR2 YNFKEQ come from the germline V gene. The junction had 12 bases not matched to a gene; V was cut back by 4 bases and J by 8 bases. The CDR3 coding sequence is TGTGCCAGCAGCCCCAACGGGGCGGGGGGGCCGGATGAGCAGTTCTTC. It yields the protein CASSPNGAGGPDEQFF.

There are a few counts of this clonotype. The DNA for the CDR3 is TGTGCCAGCGGATTTGGCGGGGGGAGGACAGATACGCAGTATTTT. The encoded protein is CASGFGGGRTDTQYF. The rearrangement uses TRBV3-1 and TRBJ2-3, with 8 nucleotides matching TRBD2. The germline V gene has CDR1 LGHDT and CDR2 YNNKEL (reference sequence). The CDR3 has 15 residues. V gave up 8 bases and J gave up 3 bases; unmatched junction bases: 10.

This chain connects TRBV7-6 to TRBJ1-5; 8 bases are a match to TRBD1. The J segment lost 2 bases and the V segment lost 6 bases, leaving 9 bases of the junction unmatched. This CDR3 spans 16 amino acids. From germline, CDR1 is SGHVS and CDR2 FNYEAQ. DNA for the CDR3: TGTGCCAGCAGTATCGGACAGGGAACGGGCAATCAGCCCCAGCATTTT. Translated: CASSIGQGTGNQPQHF.

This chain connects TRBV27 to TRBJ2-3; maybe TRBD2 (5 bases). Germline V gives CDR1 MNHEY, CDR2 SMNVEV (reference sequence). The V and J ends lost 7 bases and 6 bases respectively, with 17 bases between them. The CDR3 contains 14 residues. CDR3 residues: CASNFVPSSDTQYF. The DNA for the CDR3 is TGTGCCAGCAATTTTGTTCCGTCTAGCGATACGCAGTATTTT.

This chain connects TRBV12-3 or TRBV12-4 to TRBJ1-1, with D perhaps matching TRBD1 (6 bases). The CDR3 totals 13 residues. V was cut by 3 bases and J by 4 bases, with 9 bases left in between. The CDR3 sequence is CASSLGATTEAFF. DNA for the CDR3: TGTGCCAGCAGTTTGGGGGCGACCACTGAAGCTTTCTTT.

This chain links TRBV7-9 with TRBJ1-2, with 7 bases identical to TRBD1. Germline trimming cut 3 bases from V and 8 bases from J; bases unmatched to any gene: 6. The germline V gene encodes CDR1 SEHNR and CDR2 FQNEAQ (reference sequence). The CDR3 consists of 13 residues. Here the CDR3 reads CASSLETGRGYTF. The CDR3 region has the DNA TGTGCCAGCAGCTTGGAGACAGGGCGAGGCTACACCTTC. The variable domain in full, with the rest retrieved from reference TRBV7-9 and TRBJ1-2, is DTGVSQNPRHKITKRGQNVTFRCDPISEHNRLYWYRQTLGQGPEFLTYFQNEAQLEKSRLLSDRFSAERPKGSFSTLEIQRTEQGDSAMYLCASSLETGRGYTFGSGTRLTVV.

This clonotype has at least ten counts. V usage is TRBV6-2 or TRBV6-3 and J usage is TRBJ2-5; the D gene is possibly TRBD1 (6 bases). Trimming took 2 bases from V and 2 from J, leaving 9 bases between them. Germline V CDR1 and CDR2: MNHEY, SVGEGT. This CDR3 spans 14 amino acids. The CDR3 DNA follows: TGTGCCAGCAGTTACGCGAGGGGGCAAGAGACCCAGTACTTC. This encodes CASSYARGQETQYF.